The subject of this entry is one T cell receptor (beta chain). The antigen is unknown. Researchers partitioned CD4+ cells into CD45RA+ naive and CD45RA-negative memory subsets. The data derive from a study of shared clonotypes between healthy human individuals. Study-wide results and limits: Sampling used blood alone; tissue repertoires probably differ. Shared clonotypes: 4.5% to 6.5% naive CD4, 3.5% to 4% naive CD8, less than 2.5% memory CD4, about 0.4% memory CD8.

TCRdb's copy holds only in-frame clones and misses some; the assay was immunoSEQ multiplex PCR. The top ten clones hold about 0.054% of a sample with roughly 500,000 clones, around 96% of them seen once. The TCR comes from a woman aged 25-40 years in good health. Material for sequencing was naive CD4+ T cells sorted from blood. Described subset: CD45RA+ positively selected.

The CDR3 DNA follows: TGTGCCAGCAATATAAAGGGGAACACTGAAGCTTTCTTT. Its translation: CASNIKGNTEAFF. The chain has TRBV6-1 and TRBJ1-1, with D uncertain. This CDR3 has 13 residues. CDR1 and CDR2 (germline): MNHNS, SASEGT. Trimming took 7 bases from V and 1 from J, leaving 10 bases between them.